One sample yielded the 29 T cell receptor beta chains listed below, sequenced in a study of radiation and T cells in renal cell carcinoma. This sample's time point: baseline pretreatment blood. Treatment of the sample: 15 Gy SBRT to primary tumor, nephrectomy 4 weeks later. Measured with immunoSEQ multiplex PCR; TCRdb has only the in-frame clones, and not every one. The sample yields 110,000 to 150,000 clones, approximately 90% seen once. Specimen: blood, collected from a patient whose treatment included radiotherapy and nephrectomy. The receptors were gathered from a woman aged 45 to 65 with renal cell carcinoma.

The V and J genes are TRBV6-6 and TRBJ2-7; no definite D call. Trimming stripped 5 bases from V and 1 base from J, with 12 bases between. Germline CDR1 MNHNY, CDR2 SVGAGI (reference sequence). This CDR3 comprises 14 residues. Written as DNA, the CDR3 is TGTGCCAGCAGTCAACCCTACATTTCCTACGAGCAGTACTTC. Protein product: CASSQPYISYEQYF.

This chain links TRBV18 with TRBJ1-2; TRBD1 matches 9 bases. In germline, CDR1 is KGHSH, CDR2 LQKENI. The length of the CDR3 is 14 residues. Trimming cost V 4 bases and J 8 bases; bases outside gene matches: 8. CDR3 protein: CASSLRDRVLGYTF. In nucleotides, the CDR3 is TGTGCCAGCTCACTTCGGGACAGGGTATTGGGCTACACCTTC.

The rearrangement joins TRBV7-9 to TRBJ2-2; maybe TRBD1 (6 bases). The CDR3 runs 14 residues. The ends were cut back, 4 bases at V and 7 bases at J, with 13 bases in the middle. Germline CDR1 and CDR2: SEHNR and FQNEAQ (reference sequence). The CDR3, as DNA: TGTGCCAGCAGCTCCCGCCAGGGGAGCGGGGAGCTGTTTTTT. The encoded protein is CASSSRQGSGELFF.

V is TRBV5-1 and J is TRBJ2-3; 9 nucleotides line up with TRBD1. The CDR3 is made up of 15 amino acids. The germline V gene encodes CDR1 SGHRS and CDR2 YFSETQ. V lost 0 bases and J lost 3; bases outside the gene matches: 2. CDR3: CASSLGDRETDTQYF. The CDR3 DNA follows: TGCGCCAGCAGCTTGGGGGACAGGGAGACAGATACGCAGTATTTT.

The chain carries TRBV10-3 and TRBJ1-2, with 8 nucleotides matching TRBD1. CDR1 is ENHRY and CDR2 is SYGVKD in the germline V gene. The CDR3 totals 12 residues. The V and J ends lost 4 bases and 8 bases, in that order; junction bases with no gene match: 3. CDR3: CAISATGEGYTF. The CDR3 bases are TGTGCCATCAGTGCGACAGGGGAGGGCTACACCTTC.

V usage is TRBV9 and J usage is TRBJ2-7; D may correspond to TRBD1 or TRBD2 (5 bases each). Germline CDR1 SGDLS, CDR2 YYNGEE. This CDR3 is built from 13 residues. V was trimmed by 5 bases and J by 4 bases, leaving 13 bases between them. This CDR3 is CASRLTGAYEQYF. The CDR3 region has the DNA TGTGCCAGCAGACTTACCGGGGCTTACGAGCAGTACTTC. Complete variable domain (other parts from reference TRBV9 and TRBJ2-7): DSGVTQTPKHLITATGQRVTLRCSPRSGDLSVYWYQQSLDQGLQFLIQYYNGEERAKGNILERFSAQQFPDLHSELNLSSLELGDSALYFCASRLTGAYEQYFGPGTRLTVT.

This clone has only one observation. The CDR3: CASSLRLAGDTDTQYF. The CDR3 DNA reads TGTGCCAGCAGCCTGAGGCTAGCGGGGGACACAGATACGCAGTATTTT. The rearrangement links TRBV5-4 to TRBJ2-3; the match to TRBD2 covers 10 bases. This CDR3 spans 16 amino acids. Germline V lookup: CDR1 SGHNT, CDR2 YYREEE (reference sequence). The trim removed 4 bases at V and 2 bases at J, leaving 7 bases unmatched.

The V call is TRBV6-5, the J call TRBJ2-7; 8 nucleotides match TRBD2. Losses at the gene ends were 0 bases for V and 2 bases for J; bases not matched to a gene: 3. Per germline, CDR1 MNHEY and CDR2 SVGAGI. The CDR3 runs 15 residues. CDR3 region: CASSYSGLAPYEQYF. As DNA, the CDR3 is TGTGCCAGCAGTTACTCTGGACTAGCTCCCTACGAGCAGTACTTC.

This sequence joins TRBV6-6 and TRBJ1-5, with TRBD1 matching over 7 bases. The germline V gene encodes CDR1 MNHNY and CDR2 SVGAGI (reference sequence). The V gene end was trimmed by 6 bases and the J gene end by 4 bases; junction bases not matched to a gene: 6. The CDR3 sequence is 14 residues long. Here the CDR3 DNA reads TGTGCCAGCAGCTCCAGGGGGTCGAATCAGCCCCAGCATTTT. This sequence encodes CASSSRGSNQPQHF.

The J gene is TRBJ1-5, the V gene TRBV28; unclear D gene. The CDR3 extends over 11 amino acids. V was pared by 3 bases and J by 9 bases, with 6 bases between. CDR1 and CDR2 (germline): MDHEN, SYDVKM. The CDR3 loop reads CASSLVPPQHF. For the CDR3, the DNA is TGTGCCAGCAGTTTGGTTCCGCCCCAGCATTTT.

J is TRBJ1-4 and V is TRBV7-8; D ambiguous. The CDR3 loop spans 16 amino acids. CDR1 and CDR2 from the germline V gene are SGHVS and FQNEAQ. V shed 5 bases and J shed 3 bases, with 16 bases lying between them. CDR3 sequence reads: CASSGRVLGANEKLFF. The CDR3 DNA follows: TGTGCCAGCAGCGGTAGGGTCCTCGGAGCTAATGAAAAACTGTTTTTT.

The chain employs TRBV7-2 and TRBJ2-7; unclear D gene. This CDR3 has 12 residues. V was pared by 1 base and J by 7 bases, with 8 bases between. Germline CDR1 SGHTA, CDR2 FQGNSA. The CDR3 DNA sequence: TGTGCCAGCAGCTTAGTAACGAGGGAGCAGTACTTC. Its translation is CASSLVTREQYF.

The J gene is TRBJ2-4, the V gene TRBV18, with 11 nucleotides matching TRBD1. The V gene end was trimmed by 3 bases and the J gene end by 9 bases; junction bases not matched to a gene: 4. Germline-derived CDR1 and CDR2 are KGHSH and LQKENI. The CDR3 sequence is 14 residues long. The CDR3, as DNA: TGTGCCAGCTCACCTCGGGACAGGGGGATCATTCAGTACTTC. Its translation is CASSPRDRGIIQYF. The complete variable domain, with remaining parts taken from reference TRBV18 and TRBJ2-4, reads NAGVMQNPRHLVRRRGQEARLRCSPMKGHSHVYWYRQLPEEGLKFMVYLQKENIIDESGMPKERFSAEFPKEGPSILRIQQVVRGDSAAYFCASSPRDRGIIQYFGAGTRLSVL.

The chain recombines TRBV29-1 with TRBJ2-2, with a weak D call TRBD1 (6 bases). Germline V CDR1 and CDR2: SQVTM, ANQGSEA. Deletions cut 6 bases from V and 2 bases from J, with 16 bases between. The CDR3 runs to 15 residues. The CDR3 nucleotides are TGCAGCGTCGCCTCCCAGGGGCTCAACACCGGGGAGCTGTTTTTT. Translating gives CSVASQGLNTGELFF.

This chain links TRBV5-5 with TRBJ2-2, with D perhaps matching TRBD2 (6 bases). Per germline, CDR1 SGHKS and CDR2 YYEKEE (reference sequence). V dropped 3 bases and J dropped 6 bases, with 18 bases sitting between them. The CDR3 extends over 16 amino acids. The CDR3 nucleotides read TGTGCCAGCAGCTCCCACGGAGGGCAGCACGCCGGGGAGCTGTTTTTT. It translates to CASSSHGGQHAGELFF.

V and J are TRBV5-1 and TRBJ2-2, with D maybe TRBD1 (6 bases). Germline V gene sequence: CDR1 SGHRS, CDR2 YFSETQ. CDR3 size: 18 residues. Trimming left V 0 bases short and J 2 bases short, with 17 bases between. The CDR3 is CASSLGHRDTLNTGELFF. Here the CDR3 DNA reads TGCGCCAGCAGCTTGGGTCACCGGGACACCCTAAACACCGGGGAGCTGTTTTTT. Full variable domain (missing parts from reference TRBV5-1 and TRBJ2-2): KAGVTQTPRYLIKTRGQQVTLSCSPISGHRSVSWYQQTPGQGLQFLFEYFSETQRNKGNFPGRFSGRQFSNSRSEMNVSTLELGDSALYLCASSLGHRDTLNTGELFFGEGSRLTVL.

The chain uses TRBV9 and TRBJ2-3, with D perhaps being TRBD1 or TRBD2 (6 bases each). The V end lost 3 bases, the J end lost 2 bases, and 16 bases lay between the germline ends. CDR1 and CDR2 from the germline V gene are SGDLS and YYNGEE. The CDR3 spans 16 residues. For the CDR3, the DNA is TGTGCCAGCAGCGCCCGACGGGGGCGGACCACAGATACGCAGTATTTT. Its translation is CASSARRGRTTDTQYF.

This chain joins TRBV6-6 and TRBJ1-2; TRBD1 might be the D (6 bases). V shed 8 bases and J shed 11 bases, with 12 bases lying between them. The length of the CDR3 is 10 residues. Looked up from germline, CDR1 is MNHNY and CDR2 is SVGAGI (reference sequence). CDR3 loop: CASREGEYTF. The CDR3 bases are TGTGCCAGCCGAGAGGGGGAATACACCTTC.

This clone has more than one count but fewer than ten. The chain has TRBV4-1 and TRBJ2-1; D possibly matches TRBD1 or TRBD2 (5 bases each). Trimming left V 2 bases short and J 2 bases short, with 10 bases between. The germline CDR1 and CDR2 sequences are MGHRA and YSYEKL. The CDR3 length is 15 residues. The DNA of the CDR3 is TGCGCCAGCAGCCAAAGCAGGGACCCCTACAATGAGCAGTTCTTC. Amino acid sequence: CASSQSRDPYNEQFF.

For the CDR3, the DNA is TGTGCCAGCAGTGAGACTAGCGCAGAGACCCAGTACTTC. Amino acid sequence: CASSETSAETQYF. This chain joins TRBV2 and TRBJ2-5; 8 bases fit TRBD2. Unmatched junction bases numbered 1, after V lost 3 bases and J lost 4 bases. The germline V gene has CDR1 SNHLY and CDR2 FYNNEI. The CDR3 covers 13 residues. Looking up the rest from reference TRBV2 and TRBJ2-5 gives the full variable domain: EPEVTQTPSHQVTQMGQEVILRCVPISNHLYFYWYRQILGQKVEFLVSFYNNEISEKSEIFDDQFSVERPDGSNFTLKIRSTKLEDSAMYFCASSETSAETQYFGPGTRLLVL.

The gene calls are TRBV19 and TRBJ1-2; TRBD1 matches at 7 bases. The CDR3 consists of 14 residues. J was trimmed by 6 bases and V by 3 bases; bases with no gene match: 7. The germline V gene encodes CDR1 LNHDA and CDR2 SQIVND (reference sequence). The chain's CDR3 is CASSMQGGPHGYTF. As DNA, the CDR3 is TGTGCCAGTAGTATGCAGGGGGGTCCCCATGGCTACACCTTC. Filled out from reference TRBV19 and TRBJ1-2, the complete variable domain reads DGGITQSPKYLFRKEGQNVTLSCEQNLNHDAMYWYRQDPGQGLRLIYYSQIVNDFQKGDIAEGYSVSREKKESFPLTVTSAQKNPTAFYLCASSMQGGPHGYTFGSGTRLTVV.

This chain uses TRBV11-3 with TRBJ2-3; D perhaps matches TRBD2 (7 bases). The CDR3 spans 16 residues. CDR1 is SGHNT, CDR2 YENEEA, per germline. Trimming stripped 5 bases from V and 1 base from J, with 16 bases between. CDR3 nucleotide sequence: TGTGCCAGCAGCCGGGGGGCCTACCGAGGCACAGATACGCAGTATTTT. Translation: CASSRGAYRGTDTQYF.

The genes are TRBV30 and TRBJ2-2; D is unclear. V shed 2 bases and J shed 8 bases, with 6 bases lying between them. The CDR3 extends over 11 amino acids. CDR1 and CDR2 (germline): GTSNPN, SVGIG (reference sequence). The CDR3 coding sequence is TGTGCCTGGAGTCGGGTAGGGGAGCTGTTTTTT. Encoded protein: CAWSRVGELFF.

About this clone: The sample carries other DNA sequences with the same CDR3. The genes are TRBV6-5 and TRBJ1-5; D remains unclear. V was pared by 2 bases and J by 7 bases, with 9 bases between. The CDR3 loop spans 13 amino acids. Germline V gene lookup returns CDR1 MNHEY and CDR2 SVGAGI. CDR3 nucleotides: TGTGCCAGCAGTTACAGGGAGGGACAGCCCCAGCATTTT. Amino acids: CASSYREGQPQHF.

This chain joins TRBV7-2 and TRBJ2-5, with D perhaps being TRBD1 or TRBD2 (6 bases each). Per germline, CDR1 SGHTA and CDR2 FQGNSA. The CDR3 runs to 14 residues. The V gene lost 1 base and the J gene lost 6 bases, with 12 bases spanning the gap. CDR3 amino acids: CASSLESGAKTQYF. In DNA form, the CDR3 reads TGTGCCAGCAGCTTAGAATCGGGGGCGAAGACCCAGTACTTC.

The gene calls are TRBV15 and TRBJ2-2; D might be TRBD1 (6 bases). The CDR3 totals 14 residues. Germline loops: CDR1 LNHNV, CDR2 YYDKDF (reference sequence). V lost 5 bases and J 0 bases, leaving 7 bases between the germline ends. CDR3 nucleotides: TGTGCCACCAGCTGGACAGCGAACACCGGGGAGCTGTTTTTT. It is translated as CATSWTANTGELFF.

The rearrangement uses TRBV7-9 and TRBJ2-1; TRBD2 matches at 10 bases. CDR3 size: 15 residues. V shed 0 bases, J shed 8 bases, and the junction held 4 bases outside the gene matches. Germline CDR1 and CDR2: SEHNR and FQNEAQ (reference sequence). The CDR3 reads CASSLASGGPDEQFF. CDR3 DNA: TGTGCCAGCAGCTTAGCTAGCGGGGGGCCCGATGAGCAGTTCTTC.

The chain recombines TRBV19 with TRBJ1-6; maybe TRBD1 (5 bases). The CDR3 runs 16 residues. Trimming took 2 bases from V and 4 from J, leaving 12 bases between them. CDR1 is LNHDA, CDR2 SQIVND, per germline (reference sequence). This CDR3 is CASSIPPGGYNSPLHF. For the CDR3, the DNA is TGTGCCAGTAGTATACCCCCCGGGGGGTATAATTCACCCCTCCACTTT.

The genes are TRBV10-3 and TRBJ2-3, with D perhaps matching TRBD1 (6 bases). The CDR3 consists of 13 residues. V was clipped by 5 bases and J by 5 bases, with 11 bases between them. CDR1 and CDR2 (germline): ENHRY, SYGVKD. The CDR3 bases are TGTGCCATCAGTACAGGGTTTTTAGATACGCAGTATTTT. This codes for CAISTGFLDTQYF.